This T cell receptor beta chain was documented in a study of blood T cell repertoires in COVID-19. In the study overall: COVID-19 samples from acute and convalescent phases originated in the United States, Italy and Spain. Sample material is recorded as cDNA or gDNA derived from T cells, B-cell-depleted T cells, or PBMCs.

The CDR3 has 18 amino acids. Germline CDR1 is LGHDT and CDR2 is YNNKEL (reference sequence). J gave up 3 bases and V 3 bases, and 17 bases lay outside the gene matches. Under the authors' procedure: Estimated nucleated cell counts came from reference gene primer amplification. Generated by immunoSEQ multiplex PCR, the TCRdb table keeps only in-frame clones and is missing some. The V and J calls and the clone size are those of that table, but D and trimming were determined from the DNA. The table lists over 600,000 clones, more than 80% of them singletons. Sequenced: peripheral blood. The receptor comes from a woman younger than 35 with acute or convalescent COVID-19. The chain uses TRBV3-1 (or the pseudogene TRBV3-2) and TRBJ2-7, with 7 nucleotides matching TRBD1. The CDR3 spells CASSHEDRVGFRVYEQYF. As DNA, the CDR3 is TGTGCCAGCAGCCACGAAGACAGGGTTGGATTCAGGGTCTACGAGCAGTACTTC.